This TCR beta chain comes out of a study of blood T cell repertoires in COVID-19. Study as a whole: The United States, Italy and Spain supplied acute and convalescent COVID-19 samples.

Per the authors' pipeline: Amplified reference gene primers provided the basis for estimating nucleated cell counts. Sequencing was performed with immunoSEQ multiplex PCR; in TCRdb, only in-frame clones are kept and a portion is missing. V and J calls plus clone size are reproduced from that table; the DNA served to infer D and trimming. The table includes 200,000 to 250,000 clones, approximately 90% detected once. V shed 6 bases and J 4 bases; nucleotides not matched to a gene: 9. There are 15 residues in the CDR3. CDR1 is SGHVS, CDR2 FQNEAQ, per germline. The TCR was taken from a man under 40 with COVID-19, enrolled during active disease. The sequenced sample consisted of peripheral blood. The gene calls are TRBV7-8 and TRBJ2-1; 7 nucleotides agree with TRBD2. CDR3 nucleotides: TGTGCCAGCAGGGGAGGGCGGGACCCTTACAATGAGCAGTTCTTC. It specifies CASRGGRDPYNEQFF.